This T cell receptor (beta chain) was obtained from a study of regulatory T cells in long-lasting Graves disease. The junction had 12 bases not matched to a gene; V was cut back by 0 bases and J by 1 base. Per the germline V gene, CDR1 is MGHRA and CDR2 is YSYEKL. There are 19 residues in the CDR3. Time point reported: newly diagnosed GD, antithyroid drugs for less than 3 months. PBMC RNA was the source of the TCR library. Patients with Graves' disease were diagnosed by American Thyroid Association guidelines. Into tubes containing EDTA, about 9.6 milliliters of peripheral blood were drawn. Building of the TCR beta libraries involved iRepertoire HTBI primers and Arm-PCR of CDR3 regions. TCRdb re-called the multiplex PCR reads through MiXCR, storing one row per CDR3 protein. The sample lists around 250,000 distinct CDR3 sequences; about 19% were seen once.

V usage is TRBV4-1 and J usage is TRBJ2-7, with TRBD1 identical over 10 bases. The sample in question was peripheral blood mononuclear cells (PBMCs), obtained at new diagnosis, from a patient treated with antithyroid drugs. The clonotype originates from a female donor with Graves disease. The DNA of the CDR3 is TGCGCCAGCAGCCAAGAAGGGTGCCTCCCGGGACAGGGGTCCTACGAGCAGTACTTC. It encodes CASSQEGCLPGQGSYEQYF.